This entry concerns a single T cell receptor beta chain. Its antigen is as yet unknown. These data are taken from a study of cytomegalovirus exposure and HLA in healthy donors. Overall study findings and caveats: A few of the chains that were CMV-associated were confirmed in vitro to be specific for CMV antigens. TCR clusters originating in the first cohort tended to co-occur in the approximately 120 validation repertoires, according to a later analysis.

The method was immunoSEQ multiplex PCR; TCRdb's version includes in-frame clones alone and lacks a portion of them. The data hold about 54,000 clones, with 89% observed a single time. Sequenced: PBMCs. This clonotype was obtained from a woman aged 18-29 years in good health and CMV-seropositive.

The CDR3 bases are TGTGCCAGCAGCCAAGTCAGCGGGGGCCGGGTGGGGACCCAGTACTTC. It specifies CASSQVSGGRVGTQYF. The chain carries TRBV14 and TRBJ2-5, with 8 positions matching TRBD2. The germline V gene has CDR1 SGHDN and CDR2 FVKESK. The CDR3 is made up of 16 amino acids. Losses at the gene ends were 1 base for V and 7 bases for J; bases not matched to a gene: 11.